The 27 T cell receptor beta chains below all came from one sample that was sequenced in a study of Ad26.COV2.S vaccination and SARS-CoV-2 variants (dated by TCRdb to the early 2020s). The library was produced with the immunoSEQ multiplex PCR assay. The clones in this table, taken by TCRdb from immuneACCESS, are in-frame only. Not every clone is retained; where verified, under half of the shortfall comes from an unresolved V gene, and the cause of the rest is unknown. This sample has about 450,000 clones in its table, and approximately 89% of those were observed once. The ten biggest clones cover 2.5% of the sample. The treatment or condition tag for this specimen amounts to: 19 received Ad26.COV2.S at low or high dose, single or two shots; roughly five received placebo; per-sample allocation not given. Repertoires of vaccine and placebo recipients were sequenced from samples collected on day 63 after the first injection.

The sequencing here drew on peripheral blood, taken in a trial of Ad26.COV2.S vaccine versus placebo. These receptors were obtained from a person aged 18-65 years who received the Ad26.COV2.S COVID-19 vaccine or a placebo.

The rearrangement uses TRBV28 and TRBJ1-1; D gene ambiguous. CDR3 length equals 15 residues. V lost 0 bases, J lost 0 bases, and 8 bases lay in between. Germline CDR1 reads MDHEN; CDR2 reads SYDVKM. The CDR3 DNA is TGTGCCAGCAGTTTATGGGCAGATATGAACACTGAAGCTTTCTTT. This encodes CASSLWADMNTEAFF.

The J gene is TRBJ1-1, the V gene TRBV7-8; D remains ambiguous. The V and J ends lost 1 base and 6 bases respectively, with 18 bases between them. The CDR3 consists of 16 residues. CDR1 and CDR2 (germline): SGHVS, FQNEAQ. CDR3 sequence reads: CASSLGRGLKFAEAFF. The DNA of the CDR3 is TGTGCCAGCAGCTTAGGACGCGGGCTTAAATTTGCTGAAGCTTTCTTT.

This clone was seen a single time. The chain is built from TRBV5-6 and TRBJ1-2; the D is unclear. The CDR3 length is 14 residues. V lost 0 bases and J 3 bases, leaving 9 bases between the germline ends. CDR1 is SGHDT, CDR2 YYEEEE, per germline. CDR3 in amino acids: CASSLDGEDYGYTF. In DNA, the CDR3 is TGTGCCAGCAGCTTGGATGGGGAAGACTATGGCTACACCTTC.

The chain employs TRBV10-3 and TRBJ2-3; TRBD1 matches at 11 bases. CDR3 length equals 14 residues. With 10 bases clipped from V and 4 bases from J, the junction kept 7 bases outside the gene matches. The germline gives CDR1 ENHRY, CDR2 SYGVKD. CDR3: CATGTGGRPDTQYF. CDR3 bases: TGTGCCACCGGGACAGGGGGGCGCCCAGATACGCAGTATTTT.

In its sample, this clone was seen a few times. V is TRBV6-5 and J is TRBJ1-1; TRBD1 agrees at 7 bases. CDR3 length: 15 residues. V lost 5 bases to trimming and J lost 1 base; unmatched junction nucleotides: 7. In germline, CDR1 is MNHEY, CDR2 SVGAGI. As DNA, the CDR3 is TGTGCCAGCAGTCACCAAAGACAGGGGAACACTGAAGCTTTCTTT. It translates to CASSHQRQGNTEAFF.

The genes are TRBV4-3 and TRBJ2-6; D remains ambiguous. This CDR3 is 16 amino acids long. Germline V CDR1 and CDR2: LGHNA, YSLEER. V lost 4 bases and J 0 bases, leaving 10 bases between the germline ends. The CDR3 is CASSLQAVSGANVLTF. CDR3 bases: TGCGCCAGCAGCCTCCAGGCCGTCTCTGGGGCCAACGTCCTGACTTTC.

The chain carries TRBV5-1 and TRBJ2-3; D is unclear. Trimming removed 5 bases at V and 3 bases at J, with 13 bases between. Germline CDR1 is SGHRS and CDR2 is YFSETQ. This CDR3 contains 14 residues. This CDR3 reads CASRVEVATDTQYF. Written as DNA, the CDR3 is TGCGCCAGCAGGGTTGAGGTCGCGACAGATACGCAGTATTTT.

Notes on this clone: Distinct nucleotide sequences in the sample also encode this CDR3. V and J are TRBV12-3 or TRBV12-4 and TRBJ1-5; possibly TRBD1 for D (6 bases). The CDR3 extends over 13 amino acids. V shed 8 bases and J shed 5 bases, with 13 bases lying between them. The CDR3 region is CASSLTGHQPQHF. The CDR3 region has the DNA TGTGCCAGCTCTTTGACAGGCCATCAGCCCCAGCATTTT.

The chain combines TRBV4-3 with TRBJ2-7; no clear D gene. Between the trimmed V and J ends, which lost 0 bases and 2 bases, there was a span of 8 bases. The CDR3 contains 14 residues. Per the germline V gene, CDR1 is LGHNA and CDR2 is YSLEER. In nucleotides, the CDR3 is TGCGCCAGCAGCCAAGACTGGCAGACCTACGAGCAGTACTTC. This gives the protein CASSQDWQTYEQYF.

V gene TRBV11-2 combines with J gene TRBJ2-6; D uncertain. This CDR3 is 14 amino acids long. In germline, CDR1 is SGHAT, CDR2 FQNNGV. V lost 5 bases and J lost 3, with 8 bases in between. DNA of the CDR3: TGTGCCAGCAGCCGTCTCGGTGGGGCCAACGTCCTGACTTTC. Translation gives CASSRLGGANVLTF.

This chain uses TRBV18 with TRBJ1-4, with 7 bases identical to TRBD1. The CDR3 covers 15 residues. Germline-derived CDR1 and CDR2 are KGHSH and LQKENI. After removal of 2 bases from V and 10 bases from J, the junction contained 10 bases not matched to a gene. The DNA of the CDR3 is TGTGCCAGCTCACCAGAACGACAGGGTAGTGGAAAACTGTTTTTT. This translates into CASSPERQGSGKLFF.

V usage is TRBV5-4 and J usage is TRBJ2-3; TRBD2 might be the D (6 bases). There are 13 residues in the CDR3. Trimming took 4 bases from V and 1 from J, leaving 7 bases between them. Germline V CDR1 and CDR2: SGHNT, YYREEE (reference sequence). CDR3 amino acids: CASSQRGTDTQYF. The CDR3 DNA follows: TGTGCCAGCAGCCAGCGGGGCACAGATACGCAGTATTTT.

The chain is built from TRBV7-2 and TRBJ1-3, with TRBD1 as a possible D gene (5 bases). Germline V gene data show CDR1 as SGHTA and CDR2 as FQGNSA. Trimming pared 2 bases from V and 1 base from J, leaving 6 bases between. This CDR3 is built from 14 residues. CDR3 in amino acids: CASSLRGSGNTIYF. Written as DNA, the CDR3 is TGTGCCAGCAGCTTAAGGGGATCTGGAAACACCATATATTTT.

J is TRBJ2-7 and V is TRBV18, with 8 bases fitting TRBD2. Germline loops: CDR1 KGHSH, CDR2 LQKENI. This CDR3 region has 16 residues. Unmatched junction bases numbered 7, after V lost 3 bases and J lost 0 bases. The CDR3 loop is CASSPGVAGLSYEQYF. The CDR3 nucleotides are TGTGCCAGCTCACCGGGGGTAGCGGGACTCTCCTACGAGCAGTACTTC.

CDR3 in amino acids: CASSPGTGYYEQYV. CDR3 nucleotide sequence: TGCGCCAGCAGCCCTGGGACAGGCTACTACGAGCAGTACGTC. The rearrangement links TRBV5-1 to TRBJ2-7, with TRBD1 matching over 8 bases. Looked up from germline, CDR1 is SGHRS and CDR2 is YFSETQ. J was trimmed by 3 bases and V by 4 bases; bases with no gene match: 6. This CDR3 has 14 amino acids.

The rearrangement links TRBV6-5 to TRBJ2-1; D tentatively fits TRBD1 or TRBD2 (5 bases each). CDR1 and CDR2 (germline): MNHEY, SVGAGI. The length of the CDR3 is 16 residues. V shed 0 bases and J shed 5 bases, with 14 bases lying between them. The CDR3 reads CASSYSLGEKNNEQFF. The CDR3 DNA reads as TGTGCCAGCAGTTACTCGCTGGGGGAAAAAAACAATGAGCAGTTCTTC.

This chain connects TRBV7-2 to TRBJ1-3; D unclear. Germline V gene sequence: CDR1 SGHTA, CDR2 FQGNSA. The ends were cut back, 3 bases at V and 0 bases at J, with 9 bases in the middle. This CDR3 is built from 15 residues. The CDR3 here is CASSLRRTSGNTIYF. The CDR3 bases are TGTGCCAGCAGCTTGAGAAGAACCTCTGGAAACACCATATATTTT. The whole variable domain, remainder taken from reference TRBV7-2 and TRBJ1-3, is GAGVSQSPSNKVTEKGKDVELRCDPISGHTALYWYRQSLGQGLEFLIYFQGNSAPDKSGLPSDRFSAERTGGSVSTLTIQRTQQEDSAVYLCASSLRRTSGNTIYFGEGSWLTVV.

This clone was counted once. V is TRBV5-5 and J is TRBJ2-1; D might be TRBD1 or TRBD2, each matching 5 bases. The V end was cut by 1 base, the J end by 5 bases, with 10 bases between. The CDR3 extends over 14 amino acids. CDR1 is SGHKS and CDR2 is YYEKEE in the germline V gene (reference sequence). CDR3 loop: CASSLSRDHNEQFF. The CDR3 coding sequence is TGTGCCAGCAGCTTGTCCAGGGACCACAATGAGCAGTTCTTC.

V and J are TRBV9 and TRBJ1-2; 9 nucleotides agree with TRBD1. CDR3 length: 15 amino acids. The germline gives CDR1 SGDLS, CDR2 YYNGEE. V shed 3 bases and J 5 bases; nucleotides not matched to a gene: 8. The CDR3 reads CASSGPGQGLYGYTF. CDR3 nucleotides: TGTGCCAGCAGCGGACCGGGACAGGGCCTTTATGGCTACACCTTC.

V usage is TRBV7-2 and J usage is TRBJ2-1, with no clear D. The CDR3 totals 11 residues. Germline assignment: CDR1 SGHTA and CDR2 FQGNSA. V lost 4 bases, J lost 3 bases, and 1 base lay in between. CDR3 nucleotides: TGTGCCAGCAGCTACTACAATGAGCAGTTCTTC. It translates to CASSYYNEQFF.

This clone appeared a few times. V usage is TRBV9 and J usage is TRBJ2-3, with 9 bases fitting TRBD2. Looked up from germline, CDR1 is SGDLS and CDR2 is YYNGEE. The CDR3 is 16 amino acids. Trimming at V came to 3 bases and at J to 3 bases, leaving 8 bases not matched to a gene. The CDR3 loop reads CASSAQSAGGTDTQYF. As DNA, the CDR3 is TGTGCCAGCAGCGCCCAGTCAGCGGGGGGTACAGATACGCAGTATTTT.

V usage is TRBV5-4 and J usage is TRBJ1-2; D perhaps matches TRBD1 (5 bases). The CDR3 extends over 15 amino acids. Per the germline V gene, CDR1 is SGHNT and CDR2 is YYREEE (reference sequence). Between the trimmed V and J ends, which lost 2 bases and 2 bases, there was a span of 13 bases. The CDR3 sequence: CASSLGTGRNYGYTF. The DNA of the CDR3 is TGTGCCAGCAGCTTAGGAACAGGAAGAAACTATGGCTACACCTTC.

This clone was seen once. DNA for the CDR3: TGTGCCAGCAGCCAAGAGGTCCAAGCGAACACCGGGGAGCTGTTTTTT. It codes for CASSQEVQANTGELFF. The gene calls are TRBV4-2 and TRBJ2-2; D remains unclear. V gave up 0 bases and J gave up 0 bases, with 8 bases separating them. Looked up from germline, CDR1 is LGHNA and CDR2 is YNFKEQ. This CDR3 contains 16 residues.

The rearrangement uses TRBV12-3 or TRBV12-4 and TRBJ2-3; unclear D gene. V was trimmed by 1 base and J by 4 bases, leaving 6 bases between them. The length of the CDR3 is 13 residues. CDR3: CASSLGVADTQYF. For the CDR3, the DNA is TGTGCCAGCAGTTTAGGAGTAGCAGATACGCAGTATTTT.

The chain couples TRBV21-1 to TRBJ2-3; the listed D gene, TRBD2, was not tested against the DNA. TRBV21-1 is a listed pseudogene. The CDR3 totals 13 residues. The CDR3 DNA reads TGTGCCATTCTCGGGACTAGCGCAGATACGCAGTATTTT. Encoded protein: CAILGTSADTQYF.

The V gene is TRBV19, the J gene TRBJ1-2; 8 bases align to TRBD1. Germline assignment: CDR1 LNHDA and CDR2 SQIVND (reference sequence). The CDR3 has 15 amino acids. The trim removed 8 bases at V and 5 bases at J, leaving 13 bases unmatched. The CDR3 region is CASRKPDRALYGYTF. CDR3 in DNA: TGTGCCAGTCGCAAGCCGGACAGGGCACTGTATGGCTACACCTTC.

This chain joins TRBV9 and TRBJ2-1; 8 positions match TRBD2. The CDR3 has 15 residues. Germline-derived CDR1 and CDR2 are SGDLS and YYNGEE. After removal of 4 bases from V and 0 bases from J, the junction contained 3 bases not matched to a gene. The CDR3 sequence is CASSLRGDSYNEQFF. CDR3 in DNA: TGTGCCAGCAGCTTGCGGGGGGACTCCTACAATGAGCAGTTCTTC.